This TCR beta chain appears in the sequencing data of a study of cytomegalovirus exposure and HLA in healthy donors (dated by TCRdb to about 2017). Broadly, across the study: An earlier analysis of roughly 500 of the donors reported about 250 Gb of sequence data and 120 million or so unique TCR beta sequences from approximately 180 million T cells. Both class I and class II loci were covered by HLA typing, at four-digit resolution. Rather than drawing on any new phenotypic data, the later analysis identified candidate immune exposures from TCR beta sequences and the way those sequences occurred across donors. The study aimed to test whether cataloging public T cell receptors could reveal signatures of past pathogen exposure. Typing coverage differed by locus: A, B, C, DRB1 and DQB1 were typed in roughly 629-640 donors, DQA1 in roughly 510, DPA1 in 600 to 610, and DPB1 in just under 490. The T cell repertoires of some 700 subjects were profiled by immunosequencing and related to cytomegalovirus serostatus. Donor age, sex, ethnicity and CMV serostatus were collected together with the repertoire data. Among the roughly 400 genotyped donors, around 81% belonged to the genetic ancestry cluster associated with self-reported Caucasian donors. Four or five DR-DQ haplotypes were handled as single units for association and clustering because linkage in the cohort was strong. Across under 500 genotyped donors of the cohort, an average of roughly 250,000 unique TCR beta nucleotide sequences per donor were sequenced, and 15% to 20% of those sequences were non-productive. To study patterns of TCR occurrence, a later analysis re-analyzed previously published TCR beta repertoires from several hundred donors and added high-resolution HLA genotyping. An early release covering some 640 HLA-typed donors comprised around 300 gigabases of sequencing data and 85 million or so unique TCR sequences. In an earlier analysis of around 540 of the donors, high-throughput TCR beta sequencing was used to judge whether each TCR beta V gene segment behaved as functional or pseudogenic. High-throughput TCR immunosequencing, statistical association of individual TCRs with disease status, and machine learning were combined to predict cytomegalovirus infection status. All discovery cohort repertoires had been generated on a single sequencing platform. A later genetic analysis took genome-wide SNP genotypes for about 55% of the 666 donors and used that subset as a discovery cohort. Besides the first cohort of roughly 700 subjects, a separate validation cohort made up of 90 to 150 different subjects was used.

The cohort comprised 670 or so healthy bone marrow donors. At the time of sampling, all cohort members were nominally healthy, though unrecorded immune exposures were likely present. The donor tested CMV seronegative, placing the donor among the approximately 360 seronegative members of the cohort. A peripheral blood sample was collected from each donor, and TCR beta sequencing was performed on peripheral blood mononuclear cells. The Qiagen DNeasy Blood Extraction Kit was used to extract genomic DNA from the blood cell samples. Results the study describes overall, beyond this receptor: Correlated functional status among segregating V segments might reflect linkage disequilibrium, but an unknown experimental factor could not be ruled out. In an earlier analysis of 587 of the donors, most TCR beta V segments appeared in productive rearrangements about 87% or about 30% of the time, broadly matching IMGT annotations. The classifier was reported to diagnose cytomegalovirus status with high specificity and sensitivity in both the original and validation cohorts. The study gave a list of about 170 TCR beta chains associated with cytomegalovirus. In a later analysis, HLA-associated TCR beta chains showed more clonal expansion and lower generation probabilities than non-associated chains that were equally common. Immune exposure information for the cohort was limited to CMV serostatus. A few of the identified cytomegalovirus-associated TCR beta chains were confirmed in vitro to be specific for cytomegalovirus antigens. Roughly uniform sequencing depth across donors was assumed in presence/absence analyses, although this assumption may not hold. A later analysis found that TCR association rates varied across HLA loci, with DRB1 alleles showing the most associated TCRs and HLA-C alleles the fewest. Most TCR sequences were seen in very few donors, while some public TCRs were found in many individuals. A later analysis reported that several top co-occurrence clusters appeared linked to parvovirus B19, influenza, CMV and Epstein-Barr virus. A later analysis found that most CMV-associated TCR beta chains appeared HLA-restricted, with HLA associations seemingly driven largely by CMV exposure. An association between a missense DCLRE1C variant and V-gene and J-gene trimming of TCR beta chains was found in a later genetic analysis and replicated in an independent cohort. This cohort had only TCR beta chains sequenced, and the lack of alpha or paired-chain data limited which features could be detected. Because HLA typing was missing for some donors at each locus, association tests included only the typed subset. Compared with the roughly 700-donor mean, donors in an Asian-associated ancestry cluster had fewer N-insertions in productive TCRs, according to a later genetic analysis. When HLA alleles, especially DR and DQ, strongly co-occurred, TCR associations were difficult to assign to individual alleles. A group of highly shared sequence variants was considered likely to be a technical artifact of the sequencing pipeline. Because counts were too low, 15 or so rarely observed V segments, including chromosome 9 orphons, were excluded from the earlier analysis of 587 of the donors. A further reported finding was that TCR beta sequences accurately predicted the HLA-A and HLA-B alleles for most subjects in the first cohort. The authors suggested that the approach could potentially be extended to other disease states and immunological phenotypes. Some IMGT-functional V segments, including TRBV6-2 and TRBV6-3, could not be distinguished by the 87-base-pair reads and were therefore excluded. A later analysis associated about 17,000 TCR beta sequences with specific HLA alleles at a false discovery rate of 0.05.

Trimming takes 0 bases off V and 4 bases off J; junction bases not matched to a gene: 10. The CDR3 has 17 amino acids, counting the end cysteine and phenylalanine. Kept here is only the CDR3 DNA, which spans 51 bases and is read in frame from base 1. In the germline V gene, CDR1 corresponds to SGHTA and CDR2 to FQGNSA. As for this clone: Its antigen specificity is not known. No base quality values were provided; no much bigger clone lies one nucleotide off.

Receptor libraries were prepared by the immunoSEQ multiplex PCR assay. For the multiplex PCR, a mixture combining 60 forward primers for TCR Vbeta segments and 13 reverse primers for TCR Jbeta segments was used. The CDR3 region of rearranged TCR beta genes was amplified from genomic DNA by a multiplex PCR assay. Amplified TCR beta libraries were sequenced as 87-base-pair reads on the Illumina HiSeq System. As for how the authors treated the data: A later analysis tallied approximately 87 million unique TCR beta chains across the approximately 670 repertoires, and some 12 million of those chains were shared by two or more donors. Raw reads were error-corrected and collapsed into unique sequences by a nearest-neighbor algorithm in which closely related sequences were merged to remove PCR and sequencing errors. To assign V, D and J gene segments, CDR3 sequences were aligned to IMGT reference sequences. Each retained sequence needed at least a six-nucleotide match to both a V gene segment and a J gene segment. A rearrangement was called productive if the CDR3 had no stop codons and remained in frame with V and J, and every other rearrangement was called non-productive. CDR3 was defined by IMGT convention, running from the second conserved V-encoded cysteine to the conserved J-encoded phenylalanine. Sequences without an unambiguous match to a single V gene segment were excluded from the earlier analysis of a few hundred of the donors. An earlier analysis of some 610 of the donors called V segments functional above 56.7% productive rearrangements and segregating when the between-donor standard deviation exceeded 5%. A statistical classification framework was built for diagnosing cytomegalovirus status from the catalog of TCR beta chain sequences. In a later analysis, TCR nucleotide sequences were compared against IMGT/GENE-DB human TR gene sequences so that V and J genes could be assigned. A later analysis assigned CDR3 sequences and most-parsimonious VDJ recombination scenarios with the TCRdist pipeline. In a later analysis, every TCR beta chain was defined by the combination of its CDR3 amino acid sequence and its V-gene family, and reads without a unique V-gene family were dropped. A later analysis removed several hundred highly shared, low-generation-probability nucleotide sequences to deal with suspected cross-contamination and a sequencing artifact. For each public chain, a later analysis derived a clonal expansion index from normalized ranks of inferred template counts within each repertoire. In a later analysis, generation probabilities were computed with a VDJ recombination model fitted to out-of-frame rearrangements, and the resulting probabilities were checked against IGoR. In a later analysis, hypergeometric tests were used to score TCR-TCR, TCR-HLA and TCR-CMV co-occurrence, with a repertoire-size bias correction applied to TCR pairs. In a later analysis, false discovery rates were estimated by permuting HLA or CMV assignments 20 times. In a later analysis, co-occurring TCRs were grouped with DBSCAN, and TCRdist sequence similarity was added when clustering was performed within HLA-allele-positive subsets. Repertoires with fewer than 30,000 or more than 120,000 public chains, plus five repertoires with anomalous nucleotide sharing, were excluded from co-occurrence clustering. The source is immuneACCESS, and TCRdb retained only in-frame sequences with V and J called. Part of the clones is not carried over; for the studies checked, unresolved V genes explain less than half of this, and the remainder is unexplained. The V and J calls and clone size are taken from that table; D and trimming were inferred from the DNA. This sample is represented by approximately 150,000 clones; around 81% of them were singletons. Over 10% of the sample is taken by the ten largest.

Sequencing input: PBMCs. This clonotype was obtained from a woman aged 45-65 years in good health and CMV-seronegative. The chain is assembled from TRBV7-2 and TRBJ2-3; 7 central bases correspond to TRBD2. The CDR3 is CASSLAYWGGSADTQYF. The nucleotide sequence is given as TGTGCCAGCAGCTTAGCGTATTGGGGCGGGAGCGCAGATACGCAGTATTTT.